The clone carrying this T cell receptor beta chain was recorded once. What it recognizes is unknown. This sample is part of a study of Graves' ophthalmopathy and Graves' hyperthyroidism. Study findings and constraints: Most expanded thyroid clonotypes above 0.001 frequency also appeared in blood.

V trimming: 6 bases; J trimming: 5 bases; junction bases outside the gene matches: 6. The germline V gene has CDR1 DFQATT and CDR2 SNEGSKA (reference sequence). The CDR3 is 14 residues long. The TCR beta CDR3 regions underwent amplification from RNA transcripts. Second-round multiplex PCR came after first-round RT-PCR with HTBI primers. MiXCR, run by TCRdb on the multiplex PCR reads, gives a single entry per CDR3 protein. The sample lists about 150,000 distinct CDR3 sequences, under 40% occurring once. This TCR was recovered from a middle-aged woman with Graves' ophthalmopathy. V usage is TRBV20-1 and J usage is TRBJ2-5; TRBD2 aligns across 13 bases. Sequences were obtained from peripheral blood. CDR3 amino acids: CSAPGLAGVETQYF. CDR3 nucleotides: TGCAGTGCACCAGGACTAGCGGGAGTGGAGACCCAGTACTTC.